Below are 26 T cell receptor beta chains sequenced from a single sample in a study of cytomegalovirus exposure and HLA in healthy donors. The PCR had 60 Vbeta and 13 Jbeta primers. Using immunoSEQ multiplex PCR, the repertoire was profiled, and TCRdb retains in-frame clones only, with some absent. The table records approximately 79,000 clones, around 81% of them present only once. Material for sequencing was PBMCs. The receptors shown here come from a male donor in good health and CMV-seropositive.

This chain links TRBV4-1 with TRBJ1-2; 7 bases agree with TRBD1. Germline V gives CDR1 MGHRA, CDR2 YSYEKL. CDR3 length: 18 residues. The junction had 13 bases not matched to a gene; V was cut back by 0 bases and J by 3 bases. In nucleotides, the CDR3 is TGCGCCAGCAGCCAAGATGGGGGCTTAGGACAGGAGGACTATGGCTACACCTTC. It is translated as CASSQDGGLGQEDYGYTF.

This clone was detected ten times or more. The chain is built from TRBV5-1 and TRBJ1-1; D gene unclear. Germline CDR1 and CDR2: SGHRS and YFSETQ. This CDR3 has 9 amino acids. Trimming pared 4 bases from V and 8 bases from J, leaving 3 bases between. CDR3 DNA: TGCGCCAGCAGCCAGGAAGCTTTCTTT. Encoded protein: CASSQEAFF.

This clone turned up a few times. The V and J genes are TRBV4-2 and TRBJ1-1; D unresolved. The germline gives CDR1 LGHNA, CDR2 YNFKEQ. V lost 4 bases and J lost 6, with 21 bases in between. CDR3 size: 16 residues. Here the CDR3 DNA reads TGTGCCAGCAGCCCCCAGCTCGGGTCAAACTTAGCTGAAGCTTTCTTT. Translation gives CASSPQLGSNLAEAFF.

The CDR3, as DNA: TGTGCCAGCAGGGGACCTGCCGGGGGAAAACTGTTTTTT. Amino acid sequence: CASRGPAGGKLFF. V gene TRBV13 combines with J gene TRBJ1-4; D may be TRBD1 (5 bases). Germline CDR1 and CDR2: PRHDT and FYEKMQ (reference sequence). CDR3 length equals 13 residues. V gave up 6 bases and J gave up 10 bases, with 15 bases separating them.

The rearrangement joins TRBV19 to TRBJ2-2, with a possible D match to TRBD1 (6 bases). Germline CDR1 and CDR2: LNHDA and SQIVND (reference sequence). The CDR3 covers 13 residues. Trimming took 7 bases from V and 7 from J, leaving 13 bases between them. The CDR3 DNA sequence: TGTGCCAGTACTACTGGGGGCTTCGGGGAGCTGTTTTTT. Its translation: CASTTGGFGELFF.

This clone was seen only a few times. This sequence joins TRBV7-9 and TRBJ2-5; 10 bases fit TRBD2. The length of the CDR3 is 14 residues. J was trimmed by 5 bases and V by 7 bases; bases with no gene match: 7. Per germline, CDR1 SEHNR and CDR2 FQNEAQ (reference sequence). The CDR3 coding sequence is TGTGCCAGCAACCCCAGCGGGGGGGTCGAGACCCAGTACTTC. Encoded protein: CASNPSGGVETQYF.

This chain links TRBV11-2 with TRBJ1-4, with 9 bases that match TRBD1. Trimming at V came to 0 bases and at J to 10 bases, leaving 15 bases not matched to a gene. Germline V CDR1 and CDR2: SGHAT, FQNNGV. The CDR3 loop spans 18 amino acids. DNA of the CDR3: TGTGCCAGCAGCTTAGATCTCCGGACAGGGGTAGCCATCGGAAAACTGTTTTTT. Amino acid sequence: CASSLDLRTGVAIGKLFF.

The chain recombines TRBV5-4 with TRBJ2-2; TRBD1 matches 7 bases. The CDR3 spans 16 residues. The germline CDR1 and CDR2 sequences are SGHNT and YYREEE (reference sequence). Unmatched junction bases numbered 9, after V lost 0 bases and J lost 7 bases. CDR3 in DNA: TGTGCCAGCAGCTTGGGGTTCACAGGGGTGAGCGGGGAGCTGTTTTTT. Protein product: CASSLGFTGVSGELFF.

The J gene is TRBJ2-2, the V gene TRBV28; 7 positions match TRBD1. The length of the CDR3 is 14 residues. V lost 7 bases and J lost 6; bases outside the gene matches: 8. CDR1 and CDR2 from the germline V gene are MDHEN and SYDVKM. Written as DNA, the CDR3 is TGTGCCAGCAAGAATTACAGGGGACCCGGGGAGCTGTTTTTT. As protein: CASKNYRGPGELFF.

V and J are TRBV28 and TRBJ2-2, with 9 positions matching TRBD1. Per the germline V gene, CDR1 is MDHEN and CDR2 is SYDVKM. The CDR3 is made up of 15 amino acids. J gave up 7 bases and V 5 bases, and 8 bases lay outside the gene matches. The CDR3: CASSPGTGSNGELFF. CDR3 DNA sequence: TGTGCCAGCAGTCCCGGGACAGGGAGTAACGGGGAGCTGTTTTTT.

The chain joins TRBV25-1 to TRBJ2-2; possible D gene TRBD1, 5 bases. Germline CDR1 is MGHDK and CDR2 is SYGVNS. This CDR3 is 17 amino acids long. The ends were cut back, 3 bases at V and 8 bases at J, with 22 bases in the middle. The CDR3 region is CASSDGRAPTPRGELFF. Here the CDR3 DNA reads TGTGCCAGCAGTGACGGCAGGGCCCCAACACCCAGGGGGGAGCTGTTTTTT.

The gene calls are TRBV4-1 and TRBJ1-5; D is uncertain. Germline CDR1 MGHRA, CDR2 YSYEKL. The CDR3 length is 15 residues. The V gene lost 0 bases and the J gene lost 0 bases, with 6 bases spanning the gap. CDR3 protein: CASSQEEYSNQPQHF. The DNA of the CDR3 is TGCGCCAGCAGCCAAGAGGAGTATAGCAATCAGCCCCAGCATTTT.

The chain joins TRBV7-2 to TRBJ2-7, with TRBD1 matching 10 bases. In germline, CDR1 is SGHTA, CDR2 FQGNSA. Trimming removed 1 base from V and 3 bases from J; junction bases left unmatched: 3. The CDR3 runs 15 residues. CDR3 loop: CASSLVGQGVYEQYF. CDR3 nucleotide sequence: TGTGCCAGCAGCTTAGTCGGACAGGGGGTCTACGAGCAGTACTTC. Filled out from reference TRBV7-2 and TRBJ2-7, the complete variable domain reads GAGVSQSPSNKVTEKGKDVELRCDPISGHTALYWYRQSLGQGLEFLIYFQGNSAPDKSGLPSDRFSAERTGGSVSTLTIQRTQQEDSAVYLCASSLVGQGVYEQYFGPGTRLTVT.

The chain links TRBV28 to TRBJ2-7; 7 nucleotides line up with TRBD1. Looked up from germline, CDR1 is MDHEN and CDR2 is SYDVKM. J was trimmed by 3 bases and V by 2 bases; bases with no gene match: 4. The length of the CDR3 is 14 residues. The CDR3, as DNA: TGTGCCAGCAGTTTACCGGGACAGTACTACGAGCAGTACTTC. This gives the protein CASSLPGQYYEQYF.

This chain joins TRBV5-1 and TRBJ1-1, with D possibly TRBD1 on 5 matching bases. Germline V gene lookup returns CDR1 SGHRS and CDR2 YFSETQ. V was clipped by 4 bases and J by 6 bases, with 13 bases between them. The CDR3 is 13 amino acids. CDR3 nucleotides: TGCGCCAGCAGCGTGGTACCGGGGGCTGAAGCTTTCTTT. Its protein product is CASSVVPGAEAFF.

CDR3 DNA sequence: TGTGCGACGACGGAGCGGGGGTATGGCTACACCTTC. It specifies CATTERGYGYTF. This sequence joins TRBV28 and TRBJ1-2, with TRBD1 as a possible D gene (5 bases). This CDR3 has 12 amino acids. Looked up from germline, CDR1 is MDHEN and CDR2 is SYDVKM.

This chain joins TRBV19 and TRBJ1-1, with TRBD1 matching 7 bases. The CDR3 extends over 15 amino acids. From germline, CDR1 is LNHDA and CDR2 SQIVND (reference sequence). Trimming removed 4 bases from V and 0 bases from J; junction bases left unmatched: 5. The CDR3 loop reads CASSRGQIMNTEAFF. CDR3 coding DNA: TGTGCCAGTAGTAGGGGACAGATCATGAACACTGAAGCTTTCTTT. The variable domain in full, with the rest retrieved from reference TRBV19 and TRBJ1-1, is DGGITQSPKYLFRKEGQNVTLSCEQNLNHDAMYWYRQDPGQGLRLIYYSQIVNDFQKGDIAEGYSVSREKKESFPLTVTSAQKNPTAFYLCASSRGQIMNTEAFFGQGTRLTVV.

V and J are TRBV10-3 and TRBJ2-2; D is uncertain. The V end lost 0 bases, the J end lost 3 bases, and 5 bases lay between the germline ends. Germline V lookup: CDR1 ENHRY, CDR2 SYGVKD. This CDR3 is 14 amino acids long. CDR3 amino acids: CAISESRDTGELFF. DNA of the CDR3: TGTGCCATCAGTGAGTCTCGAGACACCGGGGAGCTGTTTTTT.

The chain couples TRBV5-1 to TRBJ1-2; D possibly corresponds to TRBD1 (5 bases). CDR1 is SGHRS, CDR2 YFSETQ, per germline. Deletions cut 4 bases from V and 6 bases from J, with 13 bases between. The CDR3 runs to 13 residues. The CDR3 sequence is CASSTGHDDGYTF. Written as DNA, the CDR3 is TGCGCCAGCAGCACCGGACACGATGATGGCTACACCTTC.

This chain connects TRBV14 to TRBJ1-4; D uncertain. The CDR3 is made up of 16 amino acids. Germline assignment: CDR1 SGHDN and CDR2 FVKESK. Trimming took 1 base from V and 7 from J, leaving 16 bases between them. CDR3 sequence reads: CASSQGVLVGAEKLFF. For the CDR3, the DNA is TGTGCCAGCAGCCAAGGGGTTCTAGTGGGTGCTGAAAAACTGTTTTTT.

The chain uses TRBV28 and TRBJ2-3; D might be TRBD1 (6 bases). CDR1 and CDR2 (germline): MDHEN, SYDVKM. Between the trimmed V and J ends, which lost 6 bases and 0 bases, there was a span of 13 bases. The CDR3 spans 15 residues. CDR3 loop: CASSKWGRSTDTQYF. The CDR3 bases are TGTGCCAGCAGCAAATGGGGGCGGAGCACAGATACGCAGTATTTT. Drawing the rest from reference TRBV28 and TRBJ2-3, the complete variable domain is DVKVTQSSRYLVKRTGEKVFLECVQDMDHENMFWYRQDPGLGLRLIYFSYDVKMKEKGDIPEGYSVSREKKERFSLILESASTNQTSMYLCASSKWGRSTDTQYFGPGTRLTVL.

The rearrangement uses TRBV28 and TRBJ2-7; TRBD2 might be the D (6 bases). Germline V gene lookup returns CDR1 MDHEN and CDR2 SYDVKM. V shed 5 bases and J shed 1 base, with 18 bases lying between them. This CDR3 region has 16 residues. Here the CDR3 reads CASSTSGTGGSYEQYF. CDR3 nucleotide sequence: TGTGCCAGCAGTACCTCCGGGACTGGCGGTTCCTACGAGCAGTACTTC. Full variable domain (missing parts from reference TRBV28 and TRBJ2-7): DVKVTQSSRYLVKRTGEKVFLECVQDMDHENMFWYRQDPGLGLRLIYFSYDVKMKEKGDIPEGYSVSREKKERFSLILESASTNQTSMYLCASSTSGTGGSYEQYFGPGTRLTVT.

The CDR3 bases are TGTGCCAGCAGCAATGGACAGTTCTACGAGCAGTACTTC. As protein: CASSNGQFYEQYF. The V call is TRBV2, the J call TRBJ2-7; a possible D gene is TRBD1 (6 bases). The V end was cut by 6 bases, the J end by 3 bases, with 12 bases between. The CDR3 has 13 amino acids. From germline, CDR1 is SNHLY and CDR2 FYNNEI.

This clone occurred a few times. CDR3: CASSWGGERRAFF. CDR3 DNA: TGTGCCAGCAGTTGGGGTGGGGAGAGGCGAGCTTTCTTT. The chain combines TRBV28 with TRBJ1-1; D not resolved. This CDR3 contains 13 residues. The V gene lost 4 bases and the J gene lost 10 bases, with 16 bases spanning the gap. Germline V lookup: CDR1 MDHEN, CDR2 SYDVKM.

This chain joins TRBV7-6 and TRBJ1-5; unclear D gene. This CDR3 has 15 residues. The V and J ends lost 1 base and 4 bases respectively, with 11 bases between them. Germline CDR1 and CDR2: SGHVS and FNYEAQ. The CDR3 DNA sequence: TGTGCCAGCAGCTTAGATGGGCTTGGGAATCAGCCCCAGCATTTT. Amino acid sequence: CASSLDGLGNQPQHF.

This chain connects TRBV9 to TRBJ1-2, with D tentatively TRBD1 (6 bases). The CDR3 spans 16 residues. Germline V gives CDR1 SGDLS, CDR2 YYNGEE. Trimming pared 3 bases from V and 3 bases from J, leaving 18 bases between. CDR3 nucleotides: TGTGCCAGCAGCGGGTCCGGGACACCCTTGGACTATGGCTACACCTTC. Amino acid sequence: CASSGSGTPLDYGYTF.